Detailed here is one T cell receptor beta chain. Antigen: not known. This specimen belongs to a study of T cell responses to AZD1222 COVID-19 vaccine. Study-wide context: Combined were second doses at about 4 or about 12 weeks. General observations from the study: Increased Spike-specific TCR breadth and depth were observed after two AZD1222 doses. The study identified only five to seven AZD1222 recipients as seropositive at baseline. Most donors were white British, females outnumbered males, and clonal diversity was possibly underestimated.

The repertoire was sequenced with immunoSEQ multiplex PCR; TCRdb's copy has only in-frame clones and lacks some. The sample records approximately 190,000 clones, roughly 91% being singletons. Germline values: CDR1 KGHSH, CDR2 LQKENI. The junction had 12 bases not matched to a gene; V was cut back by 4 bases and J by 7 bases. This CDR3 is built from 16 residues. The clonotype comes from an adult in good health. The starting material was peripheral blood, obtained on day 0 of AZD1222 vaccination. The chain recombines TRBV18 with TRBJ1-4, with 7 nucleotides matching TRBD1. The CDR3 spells CASSQTGPKAGEKLFF. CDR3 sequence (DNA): TGTGCCAGCTCACAGACAGGGCCCAAAGCGGGTGAAAAACTGTTTTTT.